This entry lists 18 T cell receptor beta chains sequenced from one sample in a study of T cell responses to AZD1222 COVID-19 vaccine. Here immunoSEQ multiplex PCR was the method, and the copy in TCRdb shows in-frame clones only, minus some. The data contain more than 100,000 clones, about 90% of them seen just once; the ten biggest clones take up 4% to 6%. The sequencing here drew on peripheral blood, taken on day 0 of AZD1222 vaccination. All receptors come from an adult in good health.

This rearrangement joins TRBV7-9 to TRBJ2-1, with no clear D. This CDR3 is built from 17 residues. Germline assignment: CDR1 SEHNR and CDR2 FQNEAQ (reference sequence). Trimming pared 5 bases from V and 3 bases from J, leaving 20 bases between. This CDR3 reads CASSQTVVTGDYNEQFF. The CDR3 nucleotides are TGTGCCAGCAGCCAAACCGTTGTGACTGGGGACTACAATGAGCAGTTCTTC.

This clone appeared a few times. This chain connects TRBV5-8 to TRBJ1-5; D call uncertain. Germline values: CDR1 SGHTS, CDR2 YDEGEE. The V end lost 1 base, the J end lost 6 bases, and 5 bases lay between the germline ends. The CDR3 contains 12 residues. CDR3 DNA: TGTGCCAGCAGCTTGCTATTTCAGCCCCAGCATTTT. It is translated as CASSLLFQPQHF.

This clone has more than one count but fewer than ten. The sample carries other DNA sequences with the same CDR3. This chain connects TRBV18 to TRBJ2-5; 9 nucleotides match TRBD2. Germline V gene data show CDR1 as KGHSH and CDR2 as LQKENI. Unmatched junction bases numbered 3, after V lost 0 bases and J lost 4 bases. The length of the CDR3 is 15 residues. The CDR3 DNA is TGTGCCAGCTCACCACCAGGACTAGCGATAGAGACCCAGTACTTC. Its translation: CASSPPGLAIETQYF.

The chain combines TRBV4-1 with TRBJ1-1; 7 positions agree with TRBD1. The CDR3 runs to 15 residues. The J segment lost 0 bases and the V segment lost 1 base, leaving 2 bases of the junction unmatched. CDR1 and CDR2 (germline): MGHRA, YSYEKL. The DNA of the CDR3 is TGCGCCAGCAGCCAAGGGGACAGAATGAACACTGAAGCTTTCTTT. Protein sequence: CASSQGDRMNTEAFF.

This clone was observed a handful of times. This rearrangement joins TRBV6-4 to TRBJ2-2, with D hard to call. Germline V CDR1 and CDR2: MRHNA, SNTAGT. The CDR3 length is 15 residues. V gave up 3 bases and J gave up 5 bases, with 13 bases separating them. CDR3 in amino acids: CASSESGASTGELFF. The CDR3 DNA reads as TGTGCCAGCAGTGAGTCCGGCGCCTCTACCGGGGAGCTGTTTTTT.

The chain's CDR3 is CASSQESGGAGETQYF. The DNA of the CDR3 is TGTGCCAGCAGCCAAGAGAGCGGGGGGGCTGGGGAGACCCAGTACTTC. The gene calls are TRBV4-2 and TRBJ2-5, with 10 bases aligning to TRBD2. The J segment lost 5 bases and the V segment lost 0 bases, leaving 6 bases of the junction unmatched. This CDR3 region has 16 residues. CDR1 is LGHNA, CDR2 YNFKEQ, per germline.

CDR3 DNA: TGTGCCAGTAGTATAAACAGGGATTCCTACGAGCAGTACTTC. It codes for CASSINRDSYEQYF. The chain is built from TRBV19 and TRBJ2-7, with a weak D call TRBD1 (6 bases). Germline V gene sequence: CDR1 LNHDA, CDR2 SQIVND (reference sequence). The ends were cut back, 2 bases at V and 1 base at J, with 9 bases in the middle. The CDR3 covers 14 residues.

J is TRBJ1-1 and V is TRBV19; no clear D gene. V was clipped by 3 bases and J by 0 bases, with 14 bases between them. Germline values: CDR1 LNHDA, CDR2 SQIVND (reference sequence). The CDR3 covers 16 residues. CDR3 sequence reads: CASSMAAGRMNTEAFF. CDR3 coding DNA: TGTGCCAGTAGTATGGCCGCTGGGCGGATGAACACTGAAGCTTTCTTT. The variable domain in full, completed from reference TRBV19 and TRBJ1-1, reads DGGITQSPKYLFRKEGQNVTLSCEQNLNHDAMYWYRQDPGQGLRLIYYSQIVNDFQKGDIAEGYSVSREKKESFPLTVTSAQKNPTAFYLCASSMAAGRMNTEAFFGQGTRLTVV.

The rearrangement joins TRBV7-9 to TRBJ1-1; D not certain. V was pared by 2 bases and J by 4 bases, with 14 bases between. This CDR3 has 15 residues. Germline assignment: CDR1 SEHNR and CDR2 FQNEAQ (reference sequence). The CDR3 DNA reads as TGTGCCAGCAGCTTACAGGAACTTGCCACCACTGAAGCTTTCTTT. This sequence encodes CASSLQELATTEAFF. Looking up the rest from reference TRBV7-9 and TRBJ1-1 gives the full variable domain: DTGVSQNPRHKITKRGQNVTFRCDPISEHNRLYWYRQTLGQGPEFLTYFQNEAQLEKSRLLSDRFSAERPKGSFSTLEIQRTEQGDSAMYLCASSLQELATTEAFFGQGTRLTVV.

As to this clone: An end of the junction differs from the germline gene, which may be a read error. The chain uses TRBV5-4 and TRBJ1-2, with 7 bases lining up with TRBD1. From germline, CDR1 is SGHNT and CDR2 YYREEE (reference sequence). The CDR3 runs to 13 residues. The CDR3 DNA sequence: TGTGCCAGCGCCTTATGGGGTCGTGCAGGGGGTATCTTC. Protein sequence: CASALWGRAGGIF.

The V call is TRBV5-1, the J call TRBJ2-7, with unresolved D. The V end was cut by 0 bases, the J end by 0 bases, with 16 bases between. Germline loops: CDR1 SGHRS, CDR2 YFSETQ. CDR3 length equals 17 residues. Here the CDR3 DNA reads TGCGCCAGCAGCTTGGTGGGGATGGACGGAACCTCCTACGAGCAGTACTTC. It encodes CASSLVGMDGTSYEQYF.

The chain uses TRBV19 and TRBJ1-2; 7 nucleotides match TRBD1. The CDR3 is 16 residues long. Germline V gene lookup returns CDR1 LNHDA and CDR2 SQIVND (reference sequence). The V segment lost 4 bases and the J segment 4 bases; nucleotides outside the gene matches: 12. CDR3 residues: CASSTIEGAYGYGYTF. The CDR3 DNA sequence: TGTGCCAGTAGTACAATTGAGGGGGCTTATGGCTATGGCTACACCTTC.

V is TRBV5-4 and J is TRBJ1-2; tentatively, D is TRBD1 (6 bases). The CDR3 is 13 amino acids. Germline assignment: CDR1 SGHNT and CDR2 YYREEE (reference sequence). Trimming stripped 5 bases from V and 4 bases from J, with 12 bases between. CDR3 region: CASRVTGIYGYTF. The CDR3, as DNA: TGTGCCAGCAGGGTAACAGGGATCTATGGCTACACCTTC.

The gene calls are TRBV10-1 and TRBJ2-3; the D call may be TRBD1 or TRBD2 (5 bases each). CDR1 and CDR2 from the germline V gene are WNHNN and SYGVQD (reference sequence). The CDR3 consists of 13 residues. Trimming cost V 8 bases and J 0 bases, with 9 bases left between them. The CDR3 bases are TGCGCCAGCGGGGGTCCGAGCACAGATACGCAGTATTTT. Translated: CASGGPSTDTQYF.

With respect to this clone: Mismatch with germline at one junction end may stem from a read error. The chain has TRBV11-2 and TRBJ2-6, with TRBD1 identical over 10 bases. Germline CDR1 and CDR2: SGHAT and FQNNGV. This CDR3 is built from 12 residues. CDR3 protein: CASSLVLGQGDF. In DNA, the CDR3 is TGTGCCAGCAGCTTAGTACTCGGACAGGGGGATTTC.

The rearrangement links TRBV5-8 to TRBJ1-5; D not certain. Germline V gives CDR1 SGHTS, CDR2 YDEGEE. V was shortened by 2 bases and J by 8 bases, with 8 bases between the two germline ends. CDR3 length: 12 amino acids. The CDR3 DNA is TGTGCCAGCAGCTTTTGGGAAGAGCCCCAGCATTTT. This translates into CASSFWEEPQHF. The variable domain in full, completed from reference TRBV5-8 and TRBJ1-5, reads EAGVTQSPTHLIKTRGQQATLRCSPISGHTSVYWYQQALGLGLQFLLWYDEGEERNRGNFPPRFSGRQFPNYSSELNVNALELEDSALYLCASSFWEEPQHFGDGTRLSIL.

V usage is TRBV9 and J usage is TRBJ1-1; D is undetermined. This CDR3 region has 15 residues. V was trimmed by 3 bases and J by 1 base, leaving 13 bases between them. Germline assignment: CDR1 SGDLS and CDR2 YYNGEE. CDR3 bases: TGTGCCAGCAGCGCCGACGAAAGGTGGAACACTGAAGCTTTCTTT. It codes for CASSADERWNTEAFF. The full variable domain, in which reference TRBV9 and TRBJ1-1 provide the parts outside the CDR3, is DSGVTQTPKHLITATGQRVTLRCSPRSGDLSVYWYQQSLDQGLQFLIQYYNGEERAKGNILERFSAQQFPDLHSELNLSSLELGDSALYFCASSADERWNTEAFFGQGTRLTVV.

CDR3 loop: CASSETSGVVFADTQYF. The CDR3 bases are TGCGCCAGCAGTGAGACTAGCGGGGTAGTCTTCGCGGATACGCAGTATTTT. The chain uses TRBV10-1 and TRBJ2-3; 10 bases are shared with TRBD2. The CDR3 contains 17 residues. With V trimmed by 2 bases and J by 6 bases, 11 bases remained unmatched. Germline-derived CDR1 and CDR2 are WNHNN and SYGVQD (reference sequence).